A selection of T cell receptor beta chains follows, all from one sample in a study of blood T cells in healthy people across ages. TCRdb re-derived calls from the 5' RACE reads in MiXCR, one entry per CDR3 protein. The sample consists of hundreds of thousands of distinct CDR3 sequences, roughly 43% of them appearing once. Source material: blood. These receptors were taken from a man of 80 years or more in good health. Each CDR3 is given without its conserved first and last residue. Rows give clone size only sometimes, using once, few, many, or a class for an expanded clone.

V: TRBV27
size: -
CDR3: ASSSLTGTGINYGYT

V: TRBV27
size: -
CDR3: ASSSSHSQETQY

V: TRBV28
size: -
CDR3: ASRGREVGGYT

V: TRBV6-1
size: few
CDR3: ASSESLDRVEY

V: TRBV6-6
size: few
CDR3: ASSWTSGNRAGELF

V: TRBV4-3
size: -
CDR3: ASRETGTGVRSYNSPLH

V: TRBV28
size: -
CDR3: TSSLSYSMNTEAF

V: TRBV20-1
size: few
CDR3: SARDDRTSTDTQY

V: TRBV5-1
size: once
CDR3: ASSFGSGGAGGADTQY

V: TRBV20-1
size: -
CDR3: SAEVFYNEQF

V: TRBV7-2
size: -
CDR3: ASSPRTSGVLAKNTQY

V: TRBV7-8
size: -
CDR3: ASSRGIGGIQGYT

V: TRBV5-1
size: few
CDR3: ASNTGTSSTDTQY

V: TRBV3-1
size: -
CDR3: ASSQGVSGNEQF

V: TRBV20-1
size: -
CDR3: SAATGQGPNQPQH

V: TRBV28
size: -
CDR3: ASSFNGDPKNIQY

V: TRBV6-2/TRBV6-3
size: -
CDR3: ASSYSSPGNTRY

V: TRBV20-1
size: -
CDR3: SAEGDREGGEKLF

V: TRBV7-2
size: -
CDR3: ASSLNGGGNTGELF

V: TRBV7-2
size: -
CDR3: ASSVRGNGGDTQY

V: TRBV20-1
size: -
CDR3: SASRLRAGGVSSTDTQY

V: TRBV7-3
size: few
CDR3: ASSLRPDSYEQY

V: TRBV4-2
size: -
CDR3: ASSQGGGSEETQY

V: TRBV6-6
size: -
CDR3: ASSYSTEADTQY

V: TRBV5-1
size: -
CDR3: ASNDGTLGETQF

V: TRBV27
size: -
CDR3: ASSSIPWGAQETQF

V: TRBV5-1
size: once
CDR3: ASSWGDRLQETQY

V: TRBV28
size: -
CDR3: ASTSGLDNSPLH

V: TRBV5-1
size: many
CDR3: ASSLAAGLTYEQY

V: TRBV5-1
size: -
CDR3: ASSPPRQGVYNEQF

V: TRBV20-1
size: few
CDR3: SASEYPPGHQSGELF

V: TRBV28
size: few
CDR3: ASSLLVAGNYDGQY

V: TRBV2
size: -
CDR3: ASRTGQGPYNEQY

V: TRBV20-1
size: -
CDR3: SARGDLFTDTQY

V: TRBV9
size: -
CDR3: ASSVGVDEQY

V: TRBV20-1
size: -
CDR3: SAGMGANYGYT

V: TRBV5-8
size: -
CDR3: ASSARPGTPSYNEQY

V: TRBV6-2/TRBV6-3
size: -
CDR3: ASSDGALDTGELF

V: TRBV7-2
size: -
CDR3: ASSPRGIVQETQF

V: TRBV14
size: few
CDR3: ASSQEHRAQETQY